This is a list of T cell receptor beta chains from one sample in a study of PD-1 blockade in classical Hodgkin lymphoma. Sequencing was performed with immunoSEQ multiplex PCR; in TCRdb, only in-frame clones are kept and a portion is missing. The sample carries some 96,000 clones, 81% recorded once. The sequenced sample was peripheral blood mononuclear cells (PBMCs), obtained before the second cycle of nivolumab. The source of these receptors is a human donor with classical Hodgkin lymphoma. CDR3s include the opening cysteine and the closing phenylalanine or tryptophan. A D gene is named only where the DNA matches it firmly. Rows may omit the clone size; those that give it use once, few, many or a size class.

V gene: TRBV18; clone size: NA; D gene: NA; J gene: TRBJ2-1; CDR3 DNA: TGTGCCAGCTCACCACAGAATGAGCAGTTCTTC; CDR3 protein: CASSPQNEQFF
V gene: TRBV5-4; clone size: few; D gene: TRBD2; J gene: TRBJ2-5; CDR3 DNA: TGTGCCAGCAGCTTGGGGGGACTAGCGGGCTCTCAAGAGACCCAGTACTTC; CDR3 protein: CASSLGGLAGSQETQYF
V gene: TRBV10-3; clone size: NA; D gene: NA; J gene: TRBJ1-1; CDR3 DNA: TGTGCCATCAGTGAGGGGTTTGGAGGTGAAGCTTTCTTT; CDR3 protein: CAISEGFGGEAFF
V gene: TRBV5-1; clone size: NA; D gene: TRBD2; J gene: TRBJ2-1; CDR3 DNA: TGCGCCAGCAGCCGGACTAGCGGGAGTTTGGGGGAGCAGTTCTTC; CDR3 protein: CASSRTSGSLGEQFF
V gene: TRBV6-6; clone size: NA; D gene: NA; J gene: TRBJ2-2; CDR3 DNA: TGTGCCAGCAGACCAAACTCGGCCGGGGAGCTGTTTTTT; CDR3 protein: CASRPNSAGELFF
V gene: TRBV5-4; clone size: NA; D gene: NA; J gene: TRBJ2-3; CDR3 DNA: TGTGCCAGCAGCTTGGGTCCGGGTGGCACAGATACGCAGTATTTT; CDR3 protein: CASSLGPGGTDTQYF
V gene: TRBV7-9; clone size: NA; D gene: NA; J gene: TRBJ1-5; CDR3 DNA: TGTGCCAGCAGCCAGGCCGAAGCTCAGCCCCAGCATTTT; CDR3 protein: CASSQAEAQPQHF
V gene: TRBV7-3; clone size: NA; D gene: NA; J gene: TRBJ2-2; CDR3 DNA: TGTGCCAGCAGCCAAATGGGTACTAGGGCCACCGGGGAGCTGTTTTTT; CDR3 protein: CASSQMGTRATGELFF
V gene: TRBV28; clone size: NA; D gene: NA; J gene: TRBJ2-1; CDR3 DNA: TGTGCCAGCAGTTTAACAGGGTCCTACAATGAGCAGTTCTTC; CDR3 protein: CASSLTGSYNEQFF
V gene: TRBV19; clone size: NA; D gene: NA; J gene: TRBJ2-2; CDR3 DNA: TGTGCCAGTGGATGGGGGTCCACCGGGGAGCTGTTTTTT; CDR3 protein: CASGWGSTGELFF
V gene: TRBV19; clone size: few; D gene: NA; J gene: TRBJ1-2; CDR3 DNA: TGTGCCAGTAGTATAGATCGGAATGGCTACACCTTC; CDR3 protein: CASSIDRNGYTF
V gene: TRBV11-2; clone size: NA; D gene: NA; J gene: TRBJ2-7; CDR3 DNA: TGTGCCAGCAGCTTAGGGGACGGGAGCTACGAGCAGTACTTC; CDR3 protein: CASSLGDGSYEQYF
V gene: TRBV6-1; clone size: NA; D gene: NA; J gene: TRBJ2-1; CDR3 DNA: TGTGCCAGCAGTGAGATAGCGAATGAGCAGTTCTTC; CDR3 protein: CASSEIANEQFF
V gene: TRBV28; clone size: NA; D gene: TRBD1; J gene: TRBJ1-1; CDR3 DNA: TGTGCCAGCACCCTCCCTCAGGGGGCTGGGAACACTGAAGCTTTCTTT; CDR3 protein: CASTLPQGAGNTEAFF
V gene: TRBV7-8; clone size: NA; D gene: NA; J gene: TRBJ2-7; CDR3 DNA: TGTGCCAGCAGCTTAGCGCCCCGGGGAAACGAGCAGTACTTC; CDR3 protein: CASSLAPRGNEQYF
V gene: TRBV28; clone size: few; D gene: NA; J gene: TRBJ2-1; CDR3 DNA: TGTGCCAGCAGCCCCCAAGACCCCACGGGTAATGAGCAGTTCTTC; CDR3 protein: CASSPQDPTGNEQFF
V gene: TRBV6-6; clone size: once; D gene: TRBD1; J gene: TRBJ1-3; CDR3 DNA: TGTGCCAGCAGACCTACAGGGGTTGGAAACACCATATATTTT; CDR3 protein: CASRPTGVGNTIYF
V gene: TRBV25-1; clone size: NA; D gene: NA; J gene: TRBJ2-1; CDR3 DNA: TGTGCCAGCAGTGTGCGGGGCTCCCAGCCAGATGAGCAGTTCTTC; CDR3 protein: CASSVRGSQPDEQFF
V gene: TRBV19; clone size: NA; D gene: TRBD1; J gene: TRBJ2-2; CDR3 DNA: TGTGCCAGTAGTATACAGGGGGCTATTAACACCGGGGAGCTGTTTTTT; CDR3 protein: CASSIQGAINTGELFF
V gene: TRBV7-6; clone size: NA; D gene: TRBD2; J gene: TRBJ2-1; CDR3 DNA: TGTGCCAGCAGCTTAGGAACTAGCGGCTACAATGAGCAGTTCTTC; CDR3 protein: CASSLGTSGYNEQFF
V gene: TRBV28; clone size: NA; D gene: NA; J gene: TRBJ2-5; CDR3 DNA: TGTGCCAGCAGTTTAAGCCAGGGTGGGTTAGAGACCCAGTACTTC; CDR3 protein: CASSLSQGGLETQYF
V gene: TRBV10-2; clone size: medium-sized; D gene: NA; J gene: TRBJ2-2; CDR3 DNA: TGCGCCAGCAGTGAGTTTACCACCGGGGAGCTGTTTTTT; CDR3 protein: CASSEFTTGELFF
V gene: TRBV10-3; clone size: NA; D gene: TRBD1; J gene: TRBJ2-7; CDR3 DNA: TGTGCCATCAGTGAGATGGACAGGGGCGAGCAGTACTTC; CDR3 protein: CAISEMDRGEQYF
V gene: TRBV19; clone size: NA; D gene: NA; J gene: TRBJ2-5; CDR3 DNA: TGTGCCAGTAGTAAGAAGGGACACCAAGAGACCCAGTACTTC; CDR3 protein: CASSKKGHQETQYF
V gene: TRBV19; clone size: NA; D gene: NA; J gene: TRBJ2-7; CDR3 DNA: TGTGCCAGTAGTATGTGGGGCCCATCCTACGAGCAGTACTTC; CDR3 protein: CASSMWGPSYEQYF
V gene: TRBV7-2; clone size: NA; D gene: TRBD2; J gene: TRBJ2-3; CDR3 DNA: TGTGCCAGCAGCCCCAGCGGGGCGAGAGATACGCAGTATTTT; CDR3 protein: CASSPSGARDTQYF
V gene: TRBV2; clone size: many; D gene: TRBD1; J gene: TRBJ2-7; CDR3 DNA: TGTGCCAGCAGAGGACAGGGAGGTTACTCCTACGAGCAGTACTTC; CDR3 protein: CASRGQGGYSYEQYF
V gene: TRBV19; clone size: NA; D gene: TRBD2; J gene: TRBJ2-1; CDR3 DNA: TGTGCCAGTAGCCTTAGGACTAGCGGAGGGGGACGTGAGCAGTTCTTC; CDR3 protein: CASSLRTSGGGREQFF
V gene: TRBV30; clone size: NA; D gene: TRBD2; J gene: TRBJ2-5; CDR3 DNA: TGTGCCTGGAGTCTAGCGGGAGGGGGAGAGACCCAGTACTTC; CDR3 protein: CAWSLAGGGETQYF
V gene: TRBV4-2; clone size: NA; D gene: TRBD1; J gene: TRBJ1-2; CDR3 DNA: TGTGCCAGCAGCCCCCAGCGGGGACAGGGGGACCCACGAGTCTCGGGTGGCTATGGCTACACCTTC; CDR3 protein: CASSPQRGQGDPRVSGGYGYTF
V gene: TRBV2; clone size: once; D gene: TRBD1; J gene: TRBJ2-7; CDR3 DNA: TGTGCCAGCAGTGGACAGGGGGCTTACGAGCAGTACTTC; CDR3 protein: CASSGQGAYEQYF
V gene: TRBV14; clone size: NA; D gene: NA; J gene: TRBJ1-2; CDR3 DNA: TGTGCCAGCAGCCAAGATCGGCGTTCAACTAACTATGGCTACACCTTC; CDR3 protein: CASSQDRRSTNYGYTF
V gene: TRBV18; clone size: NA; D gene: NA; J gene: TRBJ2-1; CDR3 DNA: TGTGCCAGCTCACGGGAACAAAACAATGAGCAGTTCTTC; CDR3 protein: CASSREQNNEQFF
V gene: TRBV5-4; clone size: few; D gene: TRBD2; J gene: TRBJ2-1; CDR3 DNA: TGTGCCAGCAGCTCACGACTAGCGGAGCAGTTCTTC; CDR3 protein: CASSSRLAEQFF
V gene: TRBV29-1; clone size: NA; D gene: NA; J gene: TRBJ2-5; CDR3 DNA: TGCAGCGTGGTTAGGGGGGGCGGGGAGACCCAGTACTTC; CDR3 protein: CSVVRGGGETQYF
V gene: TRBV7-2; clone size: NA; D gene: NA; J gene: TRBJ1-1; CDR3 DNA: TGTGCCAGCAGCTCGAGCGTCCAGGCCGAAGCTTTCTTT; CDR3 protein: CASSSSVQAEAFF
V gene: TRBV13; clone size: NA; D gene: NA; J gene: TRBJ1-1; CDR3 DNA: TGTGCCAGCAGCTCAACAGAACTCCACAGGGCGATGAACACTGAAGCTTTCTTT; CDR3 protein: CASSSTELHRAMNTEAFF
V gene: TRBV13; clone size: NA; D gene: TRBD2; J gene: TRBJ2-1; CDR3 DNA: TGTGCCAGCAGCTTAGACCCGGGGGGATACTACAATGAGCAGTTCTTC; CDR3 protein: CASSLDPGGYYNEQFF
V gene: TRBV4-3; clone size: NA; D gene: NA; J gene: TRBJ1-4; CDR3 DNA: TGCGCCAGCAGCCACCTTTCAGGGGATGAAAAACTGTTTTTT; CDR3 protein: CASSHLSGDEKLFF
V gene: TRBV27; clone size: NA; D gene: TRBD1; J gene: TRBJ2-7; CDR3 DNA: TGTGCCAGCAGTACGGACAGGGCGGCCGACGAGCAGTACTTC; CDR3 protein: CASSTDRAADEQYF
V gene: TRBV2; clone size: NA; D gene: NA; J gene: TRBJ1-4; CDR3 DNA: TGTGCCAGCAGTGAAGTCCCACAGACAACTAATGAAAAACTGTTTTTT; CDR3 protein: CASSEVPQTTNEKLFF